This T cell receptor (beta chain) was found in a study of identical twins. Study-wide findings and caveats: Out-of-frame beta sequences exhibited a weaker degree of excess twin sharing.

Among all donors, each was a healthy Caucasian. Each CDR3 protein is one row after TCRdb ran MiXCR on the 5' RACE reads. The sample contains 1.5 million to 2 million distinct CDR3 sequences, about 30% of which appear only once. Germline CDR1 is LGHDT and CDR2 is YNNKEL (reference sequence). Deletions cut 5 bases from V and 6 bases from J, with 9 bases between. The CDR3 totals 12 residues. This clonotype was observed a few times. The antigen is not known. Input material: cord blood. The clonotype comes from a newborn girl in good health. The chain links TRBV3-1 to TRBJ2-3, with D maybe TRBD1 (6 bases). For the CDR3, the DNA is TGTGCCAGCAGCAATACAGGGGATACGCAGTATTTT. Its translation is CASSNTGDTQYF.